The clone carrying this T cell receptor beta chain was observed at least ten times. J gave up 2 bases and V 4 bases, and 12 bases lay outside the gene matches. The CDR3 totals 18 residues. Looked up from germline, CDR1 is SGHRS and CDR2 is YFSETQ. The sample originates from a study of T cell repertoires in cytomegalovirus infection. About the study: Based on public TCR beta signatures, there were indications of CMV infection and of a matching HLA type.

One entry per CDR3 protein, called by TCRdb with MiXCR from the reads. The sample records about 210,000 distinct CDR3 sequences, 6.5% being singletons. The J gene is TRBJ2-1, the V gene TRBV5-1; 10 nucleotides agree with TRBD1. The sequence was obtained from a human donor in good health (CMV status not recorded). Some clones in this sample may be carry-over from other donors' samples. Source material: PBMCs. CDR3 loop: CASSQPSRDRGTYNEQFF. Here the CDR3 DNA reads TGCGCCAGCAGCCAGCCGTCTCGGGACAGGGGCACCTACAATGAGCAGTTCTTC.